This is a list of T cell receptor beta chains from one sample in a study of cytomegalovirus exposure and HLA in healthy donors. The protocol was immunoSEQ multiplex PCR, while the TCRdb copy is restricted to in-frame clones and leaves out a portion. The table shows about 60,000 clones, with more than 65% occurring only once. Source material: PBMCs. The receptors here all came from a young woman in good health and CMV-seronegative. Each CDR3 is given with its conserved first and last residue. D genes are given only for firm matches. Size is stated for part of the rows, as once, few or many counts, or as a class when the clone is expanded.

.,TRBV11-3,.,TRBJ2-1,CASSRGIYNEQFF,TGTGCCAGCAGCCGAGGGATTTACAATGAGCAGTTCTTC
.,TRBV5-1,.,TRBJ1-4,CASSLAPEGENEKLFF,TGCGCCAGCAGCTTGGCCCCTGAGGGAGAGAATGAAAAACTGTTTTTT
TRBD1,TRBV5-1,.,TRBJ1-1,CASSPGQGLTAEAFF,TGCGCCAGCAGCCCCGGACAGGGGTTAACCGCTGAAGCTTTCTTT
.,TRBV4-1,.,TRBJ1-2,CASSQTDTYGYTF,TGCGCCAGCAGCCAAACTGACACCTATGGCTACACCTTC
TRBD2,TRBV4-3,few,TRBJ2-1,CASSLTRASGYNEQFF,TGCGCCAGCAGCCTTACACGGGCTAGCGGCTACAATGAGCAGTTCTTC
TRBD1,TRBV7-3,.,TRBJ2-2,CAGSSVSGTGIAGELFF,TGTGCCGGCAGCTCCGTTTCCGGGACAGGGATTGCCGGGGAGCTGTTTTTT
TRBD1,TRBV9,once,TRBJ1-1,CASRKGQGGTEAFF,TGTGCCAGCAGGAAGGGACAGGGGGGAACTGAAGCTTTCTTT
.,TRBV29-1,.,TRBJ1-2,CSVEDRDITSTGYGYTF,TGCAGCGTTGAAGATCGAGACATCACCTCCACGGGGTATGGCTACACCTTC
.,TRBV2,.,TRBJ1-2,CASVVSGYTF,TGTGCCAGCGTAGTCTCCGGCTACACCTTC
TRBD1,TRBV7-9,.,TRBJ2-1,CASGTGTSYNEQFF,TGTGCCAGCGGGACAGGGACCTCCTACAATGAGCAGTTCTTC
.,TRBV2,.,TRBJ2-1,CASKENTGGVNEQFF,TGTGCCAGCAAGGAAAATACAGGGGGGGTCAATGAGCAGTTCTTC
.,TRBV5-4,.,TRBJ1-1,CASSLEGVGVSHEAFF,TGTGCCAGCAGCTTGGAAGGGGTAGGAGTCAGCCACGAAGCTTTCTTT
TRBD1,TRBV10-3,.,TRBJ2-5,CAISGGQGEETQYF,TGTGCCATCAGTGGAGGACAGGGAGAGGAGACCCAGTACTTC
TRBD1,TRBV25-1,.,TRBJ1-4,CASSPGGSTNEKLFF,TGTGCCAGCAGTCCAGGGGGCTCAACTAATGAAAAACTGTTTTTT
.,TRBV19,.,TRBJ1-1,CASSYPGQNTEAFF,TGTGCCAGTAGTTATCCGGGACAGAACACTGAAGCTTTCTTT
.,TRBV5-6,once,TRBJ1-3,CASSPGTSGNTIYF,TGTGCCAGCAGCCCCGGGACAAGTGGAAACACCATATATTTT
TRBD1,TRBV4-3,.,TRBJ1-1,CASSHPGTGAFF,TGCGCCAGCAGCCACCCCGGGACAGGAGCTTTCTTT